This note documents a single TCR beta chain sequence. Antigen: not known. PCR was performed using 60 Vbeta and 13 Jbeta primers. Produced via immunoSEQ multiplex PCR; TCRdb's table is partial and in-frame only. The sample holds some 200,000 clones; 70% to 80% are singletons and the top ten take over 1.5%. The record originates from a study of cytomegalovirus exposure and HLA in healthy donors. As for the study in general: HLA-typed donors were the source of approximately 80 million unique TCRs, which an early data release held. Study-wide results and caveats: One variant, a missense change in DCLRE1C, was linked in a later analysis to TCR beta V- and J-gene trimming. An analysis done earlier found most TCR beta V segments productive about 87% or about 30% of the time. A later analysis showed that HLA-associated TCR beta chains had undergone more clonal expansion than equally common others.

The specimen sequenced was PBMCs. The TCR sequence derives from a girl aged 10 to 17 in good health and CMV-seropositive.

CDR3 protein: CASSLVYRPYEQYF. CDR3 nucleotide sequence: TGTGCCAGCAGCTTAGTATACAGACCTTACGAGCAGTACTTC. The chain carries TRBV7-9 and TRBJ2-7; D is unclear. This CDR3 is 14 amino acids long. With 1 base removed from V and 4 bases from J, the gap between germline ends came to 11 bases. The germline CDR1 and CDR2 sequences are SEHNR and FQNEAQ (reference sequence).